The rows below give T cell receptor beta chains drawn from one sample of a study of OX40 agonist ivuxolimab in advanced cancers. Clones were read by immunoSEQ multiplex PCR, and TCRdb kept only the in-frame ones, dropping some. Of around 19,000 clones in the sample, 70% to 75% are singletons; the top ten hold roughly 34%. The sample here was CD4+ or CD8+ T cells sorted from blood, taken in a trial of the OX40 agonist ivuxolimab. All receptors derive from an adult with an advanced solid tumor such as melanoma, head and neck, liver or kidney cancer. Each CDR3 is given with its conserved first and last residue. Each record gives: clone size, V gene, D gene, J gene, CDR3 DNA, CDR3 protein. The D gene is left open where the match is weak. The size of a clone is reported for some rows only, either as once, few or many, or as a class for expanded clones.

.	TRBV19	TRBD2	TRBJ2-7	TGTGCCAGTAGTCGGACTAGCGGGGACACGGGCGAGCAGTACTTC	CASSRTSGDTGEQYF
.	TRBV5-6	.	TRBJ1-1	TGTGCCAGCAGCTTGCGGGGACACTTGTCGATGGACACTGAAGCTTTCTTT	CASSLRGHLSMDTEAFF
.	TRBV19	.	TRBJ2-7	TGTGCCAGTAGTATAACCGGCCGCAGCTACGAGCAGTACTTC	CASSITGRSYEQYF
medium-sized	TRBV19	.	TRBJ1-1	TGTGCCAGTAGTCCCGGGACGGGAAACACTGAAGCTTTCTTT	CASSPGTGNTEAFF
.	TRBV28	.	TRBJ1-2	TGTGCCAGCAGCTCTCCCCCCACCCCCATGCAGGGATCTTACTATGGCTACACCTTC	CASSSPPTPMQGSYYGYTF
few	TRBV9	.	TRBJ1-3	TGTGCCAGCAGCTTCCACTCGGGGTCCACTCCTGGAAACACCATATATTTT	CASSFHSGSTPGNTIYF
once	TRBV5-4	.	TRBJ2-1	TGTGCCAGCAGCTTGGGGTCAAGCTCCTACAATGAGCAGTTCTTC	CASSLGSSSYNEQFF
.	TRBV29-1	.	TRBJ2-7	TGCAGCGTTGAAGATGGCTATATTTACGAGCAGTACTTC	CSVEDGYIYEQYF
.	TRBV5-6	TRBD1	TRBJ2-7	TGTGCCAGCAGCGGCGGGACAGGGATTTACGAGCAGTACTTC	CASSGGTGIYEQYF
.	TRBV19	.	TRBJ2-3	TGTGCCAGTAGTCACCTTACCTCCACAGATACGCAGTATTTT	CASSHLTSTDTQYF
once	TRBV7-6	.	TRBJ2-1	TGTGCCAGCAGCTTAGGGGGAGAGAATGAGCAGTTCTTC	CASSLGGENEQFF
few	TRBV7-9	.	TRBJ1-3	TGTGCCAGCAGCTTGCAGGGATCTGGAAACACCATATATTTT	CASSLQGSGNTIYF
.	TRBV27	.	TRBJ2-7	TGTGCCAGCAGTTTATCCCCTTACACCTACGAGCAGTACTTC	CASSLSPYTYEQYF
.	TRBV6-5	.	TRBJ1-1	TGTGCCAGCAGTTGGGGCCTGGGGACTGAAGCTTTCTTT	CASSWGLGTEAFF
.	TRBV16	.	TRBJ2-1	TGTGCCAGCAGCCAAGGGAAGGTGGGCAATGAGCAGTTCTTC	CASSQGKVGNEQFF
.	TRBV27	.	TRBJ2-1	TGTGCCAGCAGTTTAAGAGGCTCCTACAATGAGCAGTTCTTC	CASSLRGSYNEQFF
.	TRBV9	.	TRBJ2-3	TGTGCCAGCAGCGTCGGTGGGGACTGGCCCACAGATACGCAGTATTTT	CASSVGGDWPTDTQYF
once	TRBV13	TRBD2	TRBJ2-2	TGTGCCAGCAGCTATAGCGGGGTGGGGACCGGGGAGCTGTTTTTT	CASSYSGVGTGELFF
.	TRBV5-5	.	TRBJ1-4	TGTGCCAGCAGCTTGGCCGATGAGGTAAAACTGTTTTTT	CASSLADEVKLFF
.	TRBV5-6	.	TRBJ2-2	TGTGCCAGCAGCTCACTATCCAACACCGGGGAGCTGTTTTTT	CASSSLSNTGELFF
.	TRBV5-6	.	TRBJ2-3	TGTGCCAGCAGCTTGGGAGATACGCAGTATTTT	CASSLGDTQYF
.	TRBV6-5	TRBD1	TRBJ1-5	TGTGCCAGCAGTTACACAGGGGGCAGTCAGCCCCAGCATTTT	CASSYTGGSQPQHF
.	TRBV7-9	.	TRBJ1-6	TGTGCCAGCACAAACGGCTTAGGGGATTCACCCCTCCACTTT	CASTNGLGDSPLHF
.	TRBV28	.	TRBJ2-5	TGTGCCAGCAGCGTGGACAGCCTCCAGGAGACCCAGTACTTC	CASSVDSLQETQYF
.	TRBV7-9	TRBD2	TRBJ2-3	TGTGCCAGCAGCTACCCGGGGACTAGCGGAGATACGCAGTATTTT	CASSYPGTSGDTQYF
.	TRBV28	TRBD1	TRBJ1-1	TGTGCCAGCAGTCCCACAGGGGGCACTGAAGCTTTCTTT	CASSPTGGTEAFF
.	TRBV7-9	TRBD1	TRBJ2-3	TGTGCCAGCAGCTTAGCGACAGGGGGCATGGGAGATACGCAGTATTTT	CASSLATGGMGDTQYF
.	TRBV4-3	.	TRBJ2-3	TGCGCCAGCAGCCAAGAGGGACCTCTCACAGATACGCAGTATTTT	CASSQEGPLTDTQYF
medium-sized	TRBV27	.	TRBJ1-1	TGTGCCAGCAGTTTAGCTGGTTACACTGAAGCTTTCTTT	CASSLAGYTEAFF
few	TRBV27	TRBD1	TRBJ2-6	TGTGCCAGCAAACCCGGGACAGGGGCGGGTGGGGCCAACGTCCTGACTTTC	CASKPGTGAGGANVLTF
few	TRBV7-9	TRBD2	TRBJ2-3	TGTGCCAGCAGCCCGGATTCCTTAGCGGGGCCTCAAACAGATACGCAGTATTTT	CASSPDSLAGPQTDTQYF
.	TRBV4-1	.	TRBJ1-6	TGCGCCAGCAGCCAAGATGCAGGTAAAGGTTCACCCCTCCACTTT	CASSQDAGKGSPLHF